Only a few counts were recorded for the clone carrying this T cell receptor beta chain. The library attached unique molecular identifiers to individual cDNA molecules. TCRdb re-analysed the RACE reads in MiXCR, keeping a single row per CDR3 protein. Among 110,000 to 150,000 distinct CDR3 sequences, about 12% were seen once, and the ten largest hold roughly 1.4%. The entry originates in a study of human T cells and chemical hapten exposure. Time point in this sample: patch test 2, 6 weeks after DPC sensitization. Documented treatment: therapeutic diphenylcyclopropenone sensitization with weekly scalp DPC. There are 14 residues in the CDR3. Germline assignment: CDR1 KGHSH and CDR2 LQKENI. V lost 3 bases, J lost 2 bases, and 11 bases lay in between.

This sequence originates from a woman aged 50 to 65 with alopecia areata. Some clones in this sample may be carry-over from other donors' samples. This chain links TRBV18 with TRBJ2-7; no reliable D call. This material consisted of whole blood, taken in connection with sensitization to the hapten diphenylcyclopropenone (DPC). CDR3 loop: CASSPYVQAYEQYF. The DNA of the CDR3 is TGTGCCAGCTCACCCTACGTACAAGCCTACGAGCAGTACTTC.